The clone carrying this TCR beta chain was recorded many times. MiXCR was run by TCRdb on the 5' RACE reads, yielding one entry per CDR3 protein. The sample shows some 260,000 distinct CDR3 sequences, about 5.2% of them seen only once. The V segment lost 6 bases and the J segment 9 bases; nucleotides outside the gene matches: 14. Germline V gene lookup returns CDR1 SQVTM and CDR2 ANQGSEA. The CDR3 is 14 residues long. The sample comes from a study of T cells after yellow fever vaccination. The receptor comes from a young man who received the YFV17D yellow fever vaccine. This sequence joins TRBV29-1 and TRBJ2-1; 7 bases line up with TRBD1. The specimen was CD4+ T cells sorted from PBMCs, collected on the day of the yellow fever booster vaccination. The CDR3 region is CSVQVWTGSSEQFF. CDR3 DNA: TGCAGCGTCCAGGTCTGGACAGGCTCGAGTGAGCAGTTCTTC.